The 14 T cell receptor beta chains presented below share a single source sample, sequenced in a study of blood T cell repertoires in COVID-19. Profiled with immunoSEQ multiplex PCR; TCRdb holds only in-frame clones, not every one. The sample lists 200,000 or so clones, approximately 84% occurring once. The sequenced sample was PBMCs or T cells enriched from blood (not recorded which). These receptors all come from a man between 40 and 49 years old who had recovered from COVID-19.

The chain couples TRBV27 to TRBJ2-3; 7 bases fit TRBD2. V lost 2 bases to trimming and J lost 5 bases; unmatched junction nucleotides: 4. Germline V gene data show CDR1 as MNHEY and CDR2 as SMNVEV (reference sequence). CDR3 size: 14 residues. CDR3 protein: CASSLRLAVDTQYF. The DNA of the CDR3 is TGTGCCAGCAGTTTAAGACTAGCAGTAGATACGCAGTATTTT.

The chain links TRBV5-5 to TRBJ2-7; no firm D call. Germline CDR1 and CDR2: SGHKS and YYEKEE (reference sequence). V lost 2 bases and J lost 0, with 9 bases in between. The length of the CDR3 is 14 residues. CDR3 sequence: CASSLQRASYEQYF. For the CDR3, the DNA is TGTGCCAGCAGCTTACAGAGAGCCTCCTACGAGCAGTACTTC. Filled out from reference TRBV5-5 and TRBJ2-7, the complete variable domain reads DAGVTQSPTHLIKTRGQQVTLRCSPISGHKSVSWYQQVLGQGPQFIFQYYEKEERGRGNFPDRFSARQFPNYSSELNVNALLLGDSALYLCASSLQRASYEQYFGPGTRLTVT.

The V and J genes are TRBV4-3 and TRBJ1-1; D not certain. Germline V gives CDR1 LGHNA, CDR2 YSLEER. This CDR3 is built from 13 residues. V was clipped by 5 bases and J by 5 bases, with 12 bases between them. The CDR3 DNA reads TGCGCCAGCAGCTACTGGTCGGGTACTGAAGCTTTCTTT. Its translation: CASSYWSGTEAFF.

The rearrangement uses TRBV19 and TRBJ1-1; 9 bases are shared with TRBD1. This CDR3 is 12 amino acids long. V shed 8 bases, J shed 3 bases, and the junction held 1 base outside the gene matches. Germline V lookup: CDR1 LNHDA, CDR2 SQIVND (reference sequence). CDR3 loop: CASGTGYTEAFF. In DNA, the CDR3 is TGTGCCAGTGGGACAGGGTACACTGAAGCTTTCTTT.

This clone was detected a few times. The V call is TRBV3-1 (or the pseudogene TRBV3-2), the J call TRBJ1-2; weak D call: TRBD1 (6 bases). Deletions cut 7 bases from V and 9 bases from J, with 21 bases between. This CDR3 is built from 14 residues. The germline V gene encodes CDR1 LGHDT and CDR2 YNNKEL (reference sequence). CDR3 residues: CASTPTRGGERYTF. The CDR3 DNA is TGTGCCAGCACTCCCACAAGGGGGGGAGAGCGCTACACCTTC.

The V gene is TRBV7-9, the J gene TRBJ1-5, with D tentatively TRBD1 (5 bases). The CDR3 has 14 amino acids. Trimming cost V 1 base and J 6 bases, with 10 bases left between them. Germline V gene lookup returns CDR1 SEHNR and CDR2 FQNEAQ (reference sequence). As DNA, the CDR3 is TGTGCCAGCAGCTTAGTAGGGGTGGGTCAGCCCCAGCATTTT. Protein: CASSLVGVGQPQHF.

The chain uses TRBV15 and TRBJ2-7; D not resolved. Germline lookup yields CDR1 LNHNV and CDR2 YYDKDF (reference sequence). CDR3 size: 12 residues. Trimming removed 0 bases at V and 5 bases at J, with 5 bases between. CDR3 DNA sequence: TGTGCCACCAGCAGAGATTTCAACGAGCAGTACTTC. The encoded protein is CATSRDFNEQYF.

The chain is built from TRBV28 and TRBJ1-6; the match to TRBD1 covers 12 bases. The germline gives CDR1 MDHEN, CDR2 SYDVKM. This CDR3 contains 15 residues. Trimming took 6 bases from V and 9 from J; bases not matched to a gene: 6. CDR3 coding DNA: TGTGCCAGCAGAACAGGGACAGGGGGCTCTTCACCCCTCCACTTT. It is translated as CASRTGTGGSSPLHF.

The V call is TRBV11-1, the J call TRBJ1-6; D is undetermined. The CDR3 is 15 residues long. V lost 6 bases and J lost 0, with 9 bases in between. Germline V CDR1 and CDR2: SGHAT, FQDESV (reference sequence). This CDR3 reads CASRLGSSYNSPLHF. The CDR3, as DNA: TGTGCCAGCAGACTCGGGAGCTCCTATAATTCACCCCTCCACTTT.

The V gene is TRBV30, the J gene TRBJ1-6; D gene unclear. V was cut by 2 bases and J by 8 bases, with 13 bases left in between. The CDR3 covers 14 residues. Germline V gene sequence: CDR1 GTSNPN, CDR2 SVGIG (reference sequence). CDR3 nucleotide sequence: TGTGCCTGGAGTCTGGCAGGAACCTATTCACCCCTCCACTTT. It translates to CAWSLAGTYSPLHF.

V usage is TRBV28 and J usage is TRBJ1-2; no firm D call. Trimming stripped 6 bases from V and 5 bases from J, with 13 bases between. The CDR3 is 13 amino acids. CDR1 MDHEN and CDR2 SYDVKM come from the germline V gene. This CDR3 is CASREGMLYGYTF. CDR3 nucleotide sequence: TGTGCCAGCAGGGAGGGAATGTTATATGGCTACACCTTC.

The CDR3 DNA reads TGCAGCGTTGAGAGGCAGGGACAGCCTTTTAGTAATGAGCAGTTCTTC. The encoded protein is CSVERQGQPFSNEQFF. The genes are TRBV29-1 and TRBJ2-1; the match to TRBD1 covers 7 bases. The germline CDR1 and CDR2 sequences are SQVTM and ANQGSEA. The CDR3 extends over 16 amino acids. V lost 3 bases and J lost 7; bases outside the gene matches: 15.

The chain carries TRBV15 and TRBJ1-1; tentatively, D is TRBD1 (5 bases). The germline CDR1 and CDR2 sequences are LNHNV and YYDKDF (reference sequence). V lost 0 bases to trimming and J lost 8 bases, with 13 bases between them. The CDR3 runs 14 residues. The DNA for the CDR3 is TGTGCCACCAGCAGAGAAATTGGGGCAGGGGAAGCTTTCTTT. It yields the protein CATSREIGAGEAFF.

As DNA, the CDR3 is TGCGCCAGCAGCTCCGGACTAGTCGGGGAGACCCAGTACTTC. Amino acid sequence: CASSSGLVGETQYF. The chain joins TRBV5-1 to TRBJ2-5; the match to TRBD2 covers 7 bases. In germline, CDR1 is SGHRS, CDR2 YFSETQ. Trimming took 3 bases from V and 5 from J; bases not matched to a gene: 7. The length of the CDR3 is 14 residues. Complete variable domain (other parts from reference TRBV5-1 and TRBJ2-5): KAGVTQTPRYLIKTRGQQVTLSCSPISGHRSVSWYQQTPGQGLQFLFEYFSETQRNKGNFPGRFSGRQFSNSRSEMNVSTLELGDSALYLCASSSGLVGETQYFGPGTRLLVL.